Here is one TCR beta chain with its context. Its antigen is unidentified. This sample stems from a study of response to subunit inactivated influenza vaccine. MiXCR, applied by TCRdb to the RT-PCR reads, yields one record per CDR3 protein. The sample comprises more than 250,000 distinct CDR3 sequences, roughly a fifth of which are singletons, and 9.5% to 13% rests with the top ten. Study-wide findings and caveats: New T cells are recruited in small numbers by each seasonal influenza vaccination, according to the authors' suggestion.

This specimen consisted of PBMCs from blood, obtained approximately 20 months after vaccination. The clonotype originates from a man aged 50 to 75 who received an inactivated influenza vaccine.

The CDR3 loop is CSVVFLYSYEQYF. CDR3 DNA sequence: TGCAGCGTTGTTTTTCTATACTCCTACGAGCAGTACTTC. The chain combines TRBV29-1 with TRBJ2-7; D gene uncertain. Trimming took off 4 bases at V and 0 bases at J, with 10 bases between the two ends. The CDR3 sequence is 13 residues long. Germline V CDR1 and CDR2: SQVTM, ANQGSEA.